This entry describes one T cell receptor beta chain. Its cognate antigen has yet to be identified. No base quality values were provided; no much bigger clone lies one nucleotide off. The CDR3 has 14 amino acids, counting the end cysteine and phenylalanine. The sequence is cut down to CDR3 DNA, 42 bases in frame from base 1. Deletion took 2 bases off V and 5 bases off J, with a span of 12 bases between the germline ends. The germline V gene encodes CDR1 SGHDT and CDR2 YYEEEE. The sample originates from a study of siplizumab effects on memory and regulatory T cells (dated by TCRdb to about 2019). Regarding the complete study: The study examined how the anti-CD2 antibody siplizumab affects alloreactive T-cell subsets in allogeneic mixed lymphocyte reactions built from human PBMCs. General conclusions and limits of the study: Among mappable alloreactive CD4+ clones, the Treg-derived fraction averaged 68.8% with siplizumab versus about 25% in control reactions. Because sequences at frequencies below about 10^-5 were poorly captured, only a minor fraction of alloreactive clones could be mapped back to unstimulated subsets. About 75-96% of proliferating CD4+ or CD8+ clones could not be given a naive or memory phenotype. Unstimulated naive T cells appeared more diverse than memory T cells, and naive cells seemed to contribute substantially to the alloresponse. Whether proliferating Tregs from siplizumab cultures were suppressive was not functionally confirmed. The cumulative frequency of alloreactive sequences traceable to unstimulated CD4+ memory T cells was significantly reduced by siplizumab.

Sorted unstimulated T cells and proliferating T cells recovered from mixed lymphocyte reactions were subjected to TCRbeta CDR3 sequencing. Fresh whole blood from fewer than 12 HLA-typed healthy donors was used to isolate PBMCs. To map where alloreactive clones came from, unstimulated CD4+ regulatory T cells were FACS-sorted. The method behind the library was the immunoSEQ multiplex PCR assay. Around 94,000 TCR templates per sample were assayed on the deep sequencing platform. Genomic DNA extracted from sorted T cells was used for TCRbeta CDR3 sequencing. In the source study's methods: Clonal analysis of TCRbeta CDR3 data was done in the R programming language. Alloreactive CD4+ and CD8+ clones were identified by comparing unstimulated samples to CFSE-low samples taken after the reaction. Regulatory or non-regulatory origin of alloreactive CD4+ clones was assigned by matching sequences to the sorted unstimulated Treg and non-Treg repertoires. TCRdb re-hosts the immuneACCESS table, in-frame sequences only. Its copies lack some clones; in the studies checked, an unresolved V gene accounts for under half of them, and the cause for the rest is not known. The V and J calls and clone size come from that table; D and trimming were worked out from the DNA. The sample has about 100,000 clones on record, 92% of them singletons. 0.55% to 0.95% of the sample comes from the top ten.

The chain links TRBV5-6 with TRBJ2-3; perhaps TRBD1 is the D gene, with 6 bases matching. This clonotype was sampled from a human donor in good health. The sample comprised Tregs sorted from blood. The CDR3 here reads CASSFKGVVDTQYF. The nucleotide sequence is given as TGTGCCAGCAGCTTCAAGGGGGTGGTAGATACGCAGTATTTT.